The entry below describes one T cell receptor beta chain. The same CDR3 is also encoded by other DNA sequences in this sample. This sample is part of a study of T cell responses to AZD1222 COVID-19 vaccine. CDR1 and CDR2 (germline): MDHEN, SYDVKM. After removal of 3 bases from V and 1 base from J, the junction contained 7 bases not matched to a gene. CDR3 length: 16 residues. Here immunoSEQ multiplex PCR was the method, and the copy in TCRdb shows in-frame clones only, minus some. In the table there are 84,000 or so clones, around 90% of which are singletons. The material sequenced was peripheral blood, taken on day 0 of MenACWY control vaccination. The chain has TRBV28 and TRBJ2-7; 9 bases fit TRBD2. This sequence was found in an adult in good health. The CDR3 DNA reads as TGTGCCAGCAGTTTTTCGCTAGCGGGATTATCCTACGAGCAGTACTTC. It specifies CASSFSLAGLSYEQYF.